Each of the 20 T cell receptor beta chains below was sequenced from the same sample in a study of blood T cells in healthy people across ages. Combining a sample-barcoded 5' primer with a J-beta primer mix, a second PCR ran for 7 to 11 cycles. MiXCR, applied by TCRdb to the 5' RACE reads, yields one record per CDR3 protein. The sample holds about 800,000 distinct CDR3 sequences, 20% to 25% seen once. A further study also used this sample, focusing on T cells of mothers and their children.

Sequenced: blood. These receptors were taken from a boy under 18 in good health.

This clonotype was observed a handful of times. V usage is TRBV4-3 and J usage is TRBJ2-1, with 7 bases matching TRBD1. Losses at the gene ends were 2 bases for V and 0 bases for J; bases not matched to a gene: 4. The CDR3 length is 16 residues. CDR1 is LGHNA and CDR2 is YSLEER in the germline V gene. The CDR3, as DNA: TGCGCCAGCAGCCAAATCAACAGGGGCTCCTACAATGAGCAGTTCTTC. Encoded protein: CASSQINRGSYNEQFF.

The J gene is TRBJ2-5, the V gene TRBV29-1, with 11 bases matching TRBD2. The DNA end lines up better with TRBJ2-7; the J call may be wrong. CDR1 and CDR2 (germline): SQVTM, ANQGSEA. The CDR3 is made up of 13 amino acids. This CDR3 is CSVVLAGVHEQYF. CDR3 DNA sequence: TGCAGCGTTGTACTAGCGGGAGTTCACGAGCAGTACTTC.

The table lists this clonotype with a few counts. The rearrangement joins TRBV20-1 to TRBJ2-3, with TRBD2 matching over 11 bases. V shed 2 bases, J shed 0 bases, and the junction held 7 bases outside the gene matches. The CDR3 is 17 residues long. Germline V CDR1 and CDR2: DFQATT, SNEGSKA (reference sequence). CDR3 sequence reads: CSARPRLAGTSTDTQYF. CDR3 sequence (DNA): TGCAGTGCTAGACCACGACTAGCGGGGACTAGCACAGATACGCAGTATTTT.

J is TRBJ2-5 and V is TRBV20-1, with D perhaps TRBD1 or TRBD2 (7 bases each). V lost 6 bases, J lost 5 bases, and 19 bases lay in between. Germline V CDR1 and CDR2: DFQATT, SNEGSKA (reference sequence). The CDR3 contains 14 residues. For the CDR3, the DNA is TGCAGTGCGCGCTGGGAGGGCAGGGGGGAGACCCAGTACTTC. As protein: CSARWEGRGETQYF.

This clonotype was detected a few times. The genes are TRBV12-3 or TRBV12-4 and TRBJ2-6, with D maybe TRBD2 (6 bases). This CDR3 is 16 amino acids long. Trimming took off 6 bases at V and 0 bases at J, with 12 bases between the two ends. DNA of the CDR3: TGTGCCAGCAGGGGGGGTTTCAGCTCTGGGGCCAACGTCCTGACTTTC. This encodes CASRGGFSSGANVLTF.

As for this clonotype: One junction end does not reproduce the germline sequence, and a read error may be involved. The chain joins TRBV7-9 to TRBJ2-1; D perhaps matches TRBD2 (7 bases). The CDR3 runs 14 residues. Germline CDR1 SEHNR, CDR2 FQNEAQ (reference sequence). The CDR3 sequence: CASSLTGGADERFF. CDR3 DNA: TGTGCCAGCAGCTTAACTGGGGGGGCGGATGAGCGGTTCTTC.

The chain is built from TRBV3-1 and TRBJ2-5, with D possibly matching TRBD2 (6 bases). V lost 0 bases to trimming and J lost 5 bases, with 16 bases between them. The germline gives CDR1 LGHDT, CDR2 YNNKEL (reference sequence). This CDR3 has 16 residues. The CDR3 reads CASSQDWGEIPETQYF. CDR3 DNA: TGTGCCAGCAGCCAAGATTGGGGGGAGATTCCGGAGACCCAGTACTTC.

The chain combines TRBV5-1 with TRBJ1-1; 7 bases map to TRBD1. CDR1 is SGHRS, CDR2 YFSETQ, per germline. The trim removed 4 bases at V and 7 bases at J, leaving 7 bases unmatched. The CDR3 is 13 residues long. CDR3 nucleotides: TGCGCCAGCAGCGTGACAGGGAGTGGTGAAGCTTTCTTT. Translating gives CASSVTGSGEAFF.

The CDR3 here is CASSLIQGDEQFF. The CDR3 DNA reads as TGTGCCAGCAGTCTAATACAGGGAGATGAGCAGTTCTTC. This chain joins TRBV12-3 or TRBV12-4 and TRBJ2-5; weak D call: TRBD1 (6 bases). TRBJ2-1 matches the DNA end more closely, so the J call is doubtful. The CDR3 is 13 residues long.

The rearrangement joins TRBV14 to TRBJ2-7; tentatively, D is TRBD2 (6 bases). Germline V CDR1 and CDR2: SGHDN, FVKESK. V was clipped by 1 base and J by 0 bases, with 13 bases between them. This CDR3 has 16 amino acids. CDR3 amino acids: CASSQAPRESSYEQYF. The CDR3 coding sequence is TGTGCCAGCAGCCAAGCCCCACGGGAGAGCTCCTACGAGCAGTACTTC.

The V and J genes are TRBV4-1 and TRBJ2-2; TRBD1 agrees at 9 bases. The germline CDR1 and CDR2 sequences are MGHRA and YSYEKL. Trimming took 2 bases from V and 6 from J; bases not matched to a gene: 10. The CDR3 consists of 17 residues. In DNA form, the CDR3 reads TGCGCCAGCAGCCAATTACAGGGGGCACCGGGCGCCGGGGAGCTGTTTTTT. Its translation is CASSQLQGAPGAGELFF.

Ten or more counts support this clonotype. The CDR3: CASSEPGGGEKLFF. The CDR3 nucleotides are TGTGCCAGCAGTGAACCGGGGGGCGGTGAAAAACTGTTTTTT. This chain joins TRBV25-1 and TRBJ1-4; possible D gene TRBD1, 6 bases. From germline, CDR1 is MGHDK and CDR2 SYGVNS. V was cut by 2 bases and J by 7 bases, with 11 bases left in between. This CDR3 has 14 residues.

The rearrangement links TRBV7-9 to TRBJ2-5; TRBD2 agrees at 10 bases. The DNA end lines up better with TRBJ2-1; the J call may be wrong. The CDR3 spans 17 residues. Germline V gene data show CDR1 as SEHNR and CDR2 as FQNEAQ (reference sequence). CDR3 coding DNA: TGTGCCAGCAGCCCCTCGGGTAGCGGGAGGTACGTAGGTGAGCAGTTCTTC. As protein: CASSPSGSGRYVGEQFF.

A few counts support this clonotype. The chain links TRBV4-2 to TRBJ2-2; no reliable D call. The CDR3 is 16 amino acids. The V gene lost 1 base and the J gene lost 0 bases, with 9 bases spanning the gap. Germline CDR1 is LGHNA and CDR2 is YNFKEQ. CDR3 in DNA: TGTGCCAGCAGCCAAGTCTATGGTTCGAACACCGGGGAGCTGTTTTTT. Translating gives CASSQVYGSNTGELFF.

V gene TRBV3-1 combines with J gene TRBJ1-4; D uncertain. V was pared by 11 bases and J by 4 bases, with 14 bases between. Germline CDR1 reads LGHDT; CDR2 reads YNNKEL (reference sequence). The CDR3 runs to 13 residues. This chain's CDR3 is CASMARDNEKLFF. As DNA, the CDR3 is TGTGCCTCCATGGCCAGAGATAATGAAAAACTGTTTTTT. The variable domain in full, completed from reference TRBV3-1 and TRBJ1-4, reads DTAVSQTPKYLVTQMGNDKSIKCEQNLGHDTMYWYKQDSKKFLKIMFSYNNKELIINETVPNRFSPKSPDKAHLNLHINSLELGDSAVYFCASMARDNEKLFFGSGTQLSVL.

V gene TRBV20-1 combines with J gene TRBJ2-1, with 7 bases aligning to TRBD2. The trim removed 4 bases at V and 1 base at J, leaving 4 bases unmatched. Germline values: CDR1 DFQATT, CDR2 SNEGSKA (reference sequence). The CDR3 sequence is 14 residues long. The CDR3 loop is CSAKGRASYNEQFF. The CDR3 DNA reads as TGCAGTGCTAAGGGGAGGGCATCCTACAATGAGCAGTTCTTC.

This clonotype was seen more than once but under ten times. The chain links TRBV6-1 to TRBJ2-5; 10 bases are shared with TRBD1. The CDR3 totals 16 residues. J was trimmed by 3 bases and V by 6 bases; bases with no gene match: 10. Germline values: CDR1 MNHNS, CDR2 SASEGT. The DNA for the CDR3 is TGTGCCAGCAGCGATTTCTGGACAGGGGGAGAAGAGACCCAGTACTTC. Translating it yields CASSDFWTGGEETQYF.

This clonotype was detected only a few times. The CDR3 DNA is TGTGCCAGCGGTCTCCTCCCTTCTGGGGCCAACGTCCTGACTTTC. This codes for CASGLLPSGANVLTF. The chain links TRBV7-3 to TRBJ2-6; D gene unclear. The CDR3 extends over 15 amino acids. Trimming took off 8 bases at V and 1 base at J, with 12 bases between the two ends. CDR1 is SGHTA, CDR2 FQGTGA, per germline.

The chain recombines TRBV28 with TRBJ2-2; the match to TRBD1 covers 11 bases. V lost 3 bases, J lost 7 bases, and 4 bases stayed unmatched. The germline CDR1 and CDR2 sequences are MDHEN and SYDVKM. CDR3 length equals 15 residues. In nucleotides, the CDR3 is TGTGCCAGCAGTTTGGGGACAGGGGGAGTCGGGGAGCTGTTTTTT. Encoded protein: CASSLGTGGVGELFF.

This chain links TRBV20-1 with TRBJ1-2, with D maybe TRBD1 (5 bases). The CDR3 spans 14 residues. The germline V gene encodes CDR1 DFQATT and CDR2 SNEGSKA (reference sequence). The CDR3 reads CSAPLEGRDYGYTF. The DNA of the CDR3 is TGCAGCGCTCCCCTTGAGGGACGAGACTATGGCTACACCTTC.